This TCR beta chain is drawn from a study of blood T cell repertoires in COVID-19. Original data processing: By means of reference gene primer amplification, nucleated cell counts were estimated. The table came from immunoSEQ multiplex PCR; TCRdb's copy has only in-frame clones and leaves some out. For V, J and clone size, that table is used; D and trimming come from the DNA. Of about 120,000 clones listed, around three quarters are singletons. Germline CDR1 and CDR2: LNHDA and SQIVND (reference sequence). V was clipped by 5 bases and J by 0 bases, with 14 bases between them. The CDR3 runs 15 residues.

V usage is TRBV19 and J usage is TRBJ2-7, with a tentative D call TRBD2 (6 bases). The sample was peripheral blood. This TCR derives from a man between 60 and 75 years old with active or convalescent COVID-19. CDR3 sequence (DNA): TGTGCCAGTAGTCCCGGCGGGATTATCTCCTACGAGCAGTACTTC. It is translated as CASSPGGIISYEQYF.